This entry is about one TCR beta chain. Antigen specificity is unknown. In the naive CD8 group, cells lacked CD45RO and were positively selected for CCR7, so terminally differentiated effector memory CD45RA+ cells were left out. TCRdb keeps only in-frame clones here, not all; method: immunoSEQ multiplex PCR. Found here are just over 2,000,000 clones, roughly 94% of them singletons; the top ten hold more than 0.95%. Trimming cost V 1 base and J 0 bases, with 4 bases left between them. The germline V gene encodes CDR1 WSHSY and CDR2 SAAADI. The CDR3 spans 15 residues. The source of the sample is a study of shared clonotypes between healthy human individuals. Study-level points and caveats: Clonotypes which were not shared had lower generation probabilities than clonotypes that all four donors shared.

This TCR came from a man aged 18 to 30 in good health. The sequencing input was naive CD8+ T cells sorted from blood. This chain joins TRBV10-2 and TRBJ2-6; no clear D. The CDR3 DNA follows: TGCGCCAGCAGTGAGTGGGACTCTGGGGCCAACGTCCTGACTTTC. Protein sequence: CASSEWDSGANVLTF.